This TCR beta chain was obtained from a study of blood T cell repertoires in COVID-19. Study as a whole: PBMCs, B-cell-depleted T cells, or T cells provided the cDNA or gDNA that made up the material.

The CDR3 covers 13 residues. V dropped 4 bases and J dropped 4 bases, with 14 bases sitting between them. The germline V gene has CDR1 SQVTM and CDR2 ANQGSEA. As handled by the study authors: Counts of nucleated cells, estimated from reference gene primer amplification, were obtained. Data came from immunoSEQ multiplex PCR; TCRdb stores just in-frame clones and leaves some out. The V and J calls and clone size are taken from that table; D and trimming were inferred from the DNA. Counted here are approximately 60,000 clones, approximately 79% occurring once; the ten biggest clones make up 20%. The specimen sequenced was peripheral blood. V gene TRBV29-1 combines with J gene TRBJ2-7, with D possibly TRBD1 on 5 matching bases. This sequence was found in a woman aged 80 or older with active or convalescent COVID-19. CDR3: CSVASGLSYEQYF. The CDR3 DNA reads TGCAGCGTTGCGTCAGGGCTGAGTTACGAGCAGTACTTC.